This passage covers 3 T cell receptor beta chains from one sample sequenced in a study of T-cell reconstitution after alpha-beta-depleted transplantation in children. For TCRbeta, the library was prepared with unique molecular identifiers. TCRdb reprocessed the PCR reads via MiXCR and lists one record per CDR3 protein. The sample carries tens of thousands of distinct CDR3 sequences, 4.9% recorded once. Sequenced material: PBMCs, mostly from graft donor cells, taken 180 days after TCRalphabeta/CD19-depleted stem cell transplant. All receptors come from a boy under two years old who had a stem cell transplant for acute myeloid leukemia, so the T cells may come from the graft donor.

This clonotype showed up just a few times. V is TRBV29-1 and J is TRBJ1-4; perhaps TRBD1 as D (6 bases). The length of the CDR3 is 13 residues. Germline loops: CDR1 SQVTM, CDR2 ANQGSEA. Deletions cut 7 bases from V and 3 bases from J, with 12 bases between. The CDR3 is CSAQGYPNEKLFF. CDR3 nucleotides: TGCAGCGCCCAGGGGTATCCTAATGAAAAACTGTTTTTT.

This clonotype appeared many times. The chain carries TRBV20-1 and TRBJ2-5; D is ambiguous. This CDR3 has 13 residues. The germline V and J ends were trimmed by 7 bases and 5 bases, with 17 bases remaining between them. CDR1 is DFQATT, CDR2 SNEGSKA, per germline (reference sequence). CDR3 bases: TGCAGTGGCCGGCCCTACCTAGGGGAGACCCAGTACTTC. It codes for CSGRPYLGETQYF.

This clonotype is classed as medium-sized. The rearrangement links TRBV12-3 or TRBV12-4 to TRBJ1-6; D not certain. Trimming removed 4 bases from V and 9 bases from J, with 10 bases in between. The length of the CDR3 is 13 residues. This CDR3 is CASSSTQISPLHF. DNA for the CDR3: TGTGCCAGCAGTTCCACCCAGATTTCACCCCTCCACTTT.